The 24 T cell receptor beta chains below come from one sample, sequenced in a study of blood T cell repertoires in COVID-19. Profiled with immunoSEQ multiplex PCR; TCRdb holds only in-frame clones, not every one. The table has hundreds of thousands of clones, more than 85% seen once. The source material was peripheral blood. These receptors originate from a woman aged 30 to 39 with acute or convalescent COVID-19.

The chain uses TRBV4-1 and TRBJ2-5; D not certain. Germline-derived CDR1 and CDR2 are MGHRA and YSYEKL. The CDR3 is 15 amino acids. The ends were cut back, 0 bases at V and 9 bases at J, with 17 bases in the middle. The CDR3 DNA is TGCGCCAGCAGCCAAGAGGAGTCCCCTGGTCGGGCCCAGTACTTC. This codes for CASSQEESPGRAQYF.

This chain joins TRBV9 and TRBJ1-2; D might be TRBD1 (6 bases). This CDR3 has 14 amino acids. V lost 6 bases, J lost 6 bases, and 18 bases lay in between. Germline CDR1 SGDLS, CDR2 YYNGEE. The CDR3 loop reads CASTATSGTNGYTF. The CDR3, as DNA: TGTGCCAGCACCGCAACCTCCGGGACAAATGGCTACACCTTC. The complete variable domain, with remaining parts taken from reference TRBV9 and TRBJ1-2, reads DSGVTQTPKHLITATGQRVTLRCSPRSGDLSVYWYQQSLDQGLQFLIQYYNGEERAKGNILERFSAQQFPDLHSELNLSSLELGDSALYFCASTATSGTNGYTFGSGTRLTVV.

The V call is TRBV6-5, the J call TRBJ1-3; no definite D call. The CDR3 has 14 amino acids. Per the germline V gene, CDR1 is MNHEY and CDR2 is SVGAGI. Trimming pared 6 bases from V and 0 bases from J, leaving 9 bases between. Written as DNA, the CDR3 is TGTGCCAGCAGGTTACAGTCCTCTGGAAACACCATATATTTT. Translation gives CASRLQSSGNTIYF.

V is TRBV5-6 and J is TRBJ2-5; D ambiguous. Per the germline V gene, CDR1 is SGHDT and CDR2 is YYEEEE. This CDR3 contains 12 residues. V was cut by 4 bases and J by 2 bases, with 6 bases left in between. This CDR3 is CASSRAQETQYF. CDR3 DNA: TGTGCCAGCAGCCGAGCGCAAGAGACCCAGTACTTC.

The J gene is TRBJ2-5, the V gene TRBV7-2, with 11 bases matching TRBD2. V shed 1 base and J 4 bases; nucleotides not matched to a gene: 11. Germline V CDR1 and CDR2: SGHTA, FQGNSA. The CDR3 sequence is 18 residues long. The CDR3 region has the DNA TGTGCCAGCAGCTTAGGTTCAAGACTAGCGGGGCGGGGAGAGACCCAGTACTTC. Residues: CASSLGSRLAGRGETQYF.

In DNA, the CDR3 is TGTGCCAGCGGGACAGGGGGGTTAAGGGAGACCCAGTACTTC. This translates into CASGTGGLRETQYF. The V call is TRBV28, the J call TRBJ2-5, with 11 nucleotides matching TRBD1. Trimming removed 8 bases from V and 5 bases from J; junction bases left unmatched: 7. The germline V gene has CDR1 MDHEN and CDR2 SYDVKM. CDR3 length: 14 amino acids.

CDR3 amino acids: CASRHDRRGQPQHF. The CDR3 nucleotides read TGTGCCAGCAGACATGACAGGAGAGGACAGCCCCAGCATTTT. V usage is TRBV28 and J usage is TRBJ1-5, with TRBD1 as a possible D gene (6 bases). CDR1 is MDHEN and CDR2 is SYDVKM in the germline V gene. The CDR3 extends over 14 amino acids. V was clipped by 6 bases and J by 7 bases, with 16 bases between them.

This clone was observed a single time. The rearrangement joins TRBV5-4 to TRBJ2-3; TRBD1 agrees at 7 bases. Looked up from germline, CDR1 is SGHNT and CDR2 is YYREEE (reference sequence). This CDR3 comprises 14 residues. V shed 6 bases and J 7 bases; nucleotides not matched to a gene: 11. CDR3 bases: TGTGCCAGCACCCCGGGACAGAGCTCTAATACGCAGTATTTT. As protein: CASTPGQSSNTQYF.

The chain links TRBV27 to TRBJ1-6, with D possibly being TRBD1 (6 bases). V was shortened by 4 bases and J by 5 bases, with 12 bases between the two germline ends. This CDR3 is built from 15 residues. Germline CDR1 is MNHEY and CDR2 is SMNVEV (reference sequence). DNA of the CDR3: TGTGCCAGCAGTTCGGACAGCGATAATAATTCACCCCTCCACTTT. This translates into CASSSDSDNNSPLHF.

The chain combines TRBV29-1 with TRBJ2-1, with 10 bases identical to TRBD2. Germline loops: CDR1 SQVTM, CDR2 ANQGSEA. The CDR3 loop spans 14 amino acids. V dropped 8 bases and J dropped 9; count of bases not matched to a gene: 13. The CDR3 loop reads CSWVGAGGAGEQFF. CDR3 sequence (DNA): TGCAGCTGGGTTGGAGCGGGGGGGGCAGGTGAGCAGTTCTTC.

The rearrangement joins TRBV6-2 or TRBV6-3 to TRBJ2-3, with TRBD2 matching over 9 bases. Germline lookup yields CDR1 MNHEY and CDR2 SVGEGT. The ends lost 5 bases at V and 4 bases at J; junction bases unmatched: 7. CDR3 length: 15 residues. In DNA, the CDR3 is TGTGCCAGCAGTAGATTAGCGGGGGCCGCAGATACGCAGTATTTT. It codes for CASSRLAGAADTQYF.

The rearrangement joins TRBV12-1 to TRBJ2-7; the table's TRBD2 call for D was not verified on the DNA. TRBV12-1 is a pseudogene segment. The CDR3 spans 13 residues. CDR3: CASSSNIPREQYF. The CDR3 DNA sequence: TGTGCCAGCAGCTCCAACATACCTAGGGAGCAGTACTTC.

The chain employs TRBV19 and TRBJ1-5; weak D call: TRBD1 (5 bases). V gave up 5 bases and J gave up 4 bases, with 12 bases separating them. CDR3 size: 14 residues. In germline, CDR1 is LNHDA, CDR2 SQIVND (reference sequence). This CDR3 is CASSPDQGNQPQHF. The CDR3 bases are TGTGCCAGTAGTCCCGACCAGGGTAATCAGCCCCAGCATTTT.

The rearrangement links TRBV19 to TRBJ1-2; no clear D. Trimming shortened V by 3 bases and J by 5 bases, and 16 bases separated the two germline ends. CDR3 length: 15 residues. CDR1 is LNHDA and CDR2 is SQIVND in the germline V gene (reference sequence). The CDR3 spells CASSIAGLPSYGYTF. CDR3 in DNA: TGTGCCAGTAGTATTGCTGGCCTCCCCTCTTATGGCTACACCTTC.

The chain links TRBV6-4 to TRBJ2-1; TRBD2 agrees at 7 bases. Germline V gene data show CDR1 as MRHNA and CDR2 as SNTAGT. With 10 bases clipped from V and 9 bases from J, the junction kept 6 bases outside the gene matches. CDR3 length: 11 residues. Here the CDR3 DNA reads TGTGCCACTGGATGGGGGGGTGAGCAGTTCTTC. Protein product: CATGWGGEQFF.

This clone was counted between two and nine times. V gene TRBV5-6 combines with J gene TRBJ1-3; possibly TRBD1 for D (6 bases). The CDR3 contains 15 residues. Between the trimmed V and J ends, which lost 4 bases and 10 bases, there was a span of 21 bases. Germline CDR1 is SGHDT and CDR2 is YYEEEE. CDR3 sequence: CASSIWGYRVRTIYF. In DNA, the CDR3 is TGTGCCAGCAGCATTTGGGGGTACAGGGTTCGGACCATATATTTT.

The CDR3 nucleotides are TGTGCCAGCAGCTTAGCACATTATAATTCACCCCTCCACTTT. Encoded protein: CASSLAHYNSPLHF. The chain employs TRBV13 and TRBJ1-6, with D uncertain. Per germline, CDR1 PRHDT and CDR2 FYEKMQ (reference sequence). The CDR3 runs 14 residues. Trimming cost V 1 base and J 4 bases, with 5 bases left between them. The full variable domain, rest sourced from reference TRBV13 and TRBJ1-6, is AAGVIQSPRHLIKEKRETATLKCYPIPRHDTVYWYQQGPGQDPQFLISFYEKMQSDKGSIPDRFSAQQFSDYHSELNMSSLELGDSALYFCASSLAHYNSPLHFGNGTRLTVT.

In DNA form, the CDR3 reads TGTGCCAGCATCCAGGCCGGGAGCGATGAGCAGTTCTTC. Translating it yields CASIQAGSDEQFF. The V and J genes are TRBV28 and TRBJ2-1; perhaps TRBD2 as D (6 bases). V lost 7 bases and J lost 8, with 15 bases in between. CDR3 size: 13 residues. From germline, CDR1 is MDHEN and CDR2 SYDVKM.

The V call is TRBV7-9, the J call TRBJ2-3; TRBD2 might be the D (6 bases). The germline V gene has CDR1 SEHNR and CDR2 FQNEAQ (reference sequence). V was clipped by 7 bases and J by 2 bases, with 19 bases between them. The CDR3 runs to 16 residues. The CDR3 protein is CASIPAGQRFTDTQYF. CDR3 sequence (DNA): TGTGCCAGCATCCCAGCGGGCCAGCGGTTCACAGATACGCAGTATTTT.

The rearrangement links TRBV5-4 to TRBJ1-1, with 7 bases identical to TRBD1. The V and J ends lost 5 bases and 5 bases, in that order; junction bases with no gene match: 9. CDR3 length: 14 residues. Germline V gives CDR1 SGHNT, CDR2 YYREEE (reference sequence). CDR3 DNA: TGTGCCAGCAGGACAGGGTTTTCGAATACTGAAGCTTTCTTT. Protein product: CASRTGFSNTEAFF.

J is TRBJ2-7 and V is TRBV3-1 (or the pseudogene TRBV3-2); weak D call: TRBD1 (5 bases). With 1 base removed from V and 3 bases from J, the gap between germline ends came to 10 bases. CDR1 and CDR2 from the germline V gene are LGHDT and YNNKEL (reference sequence). CDR3 length: 14 residues. The CDR3 region has the DNA TGTGCCAGCAGCCAAGGGACAAGAAACTACGAGCAGTACTTC. It yields the protein CASSQGTRNYEQYF.

The chain is built from TRBV9 and TRBJ2-7; 9 bases align to TRBD1. The CDR3 is made up of 12 amino acids. V shed 7 bases, J shed 4 bases, and the junction held 3 bases outside the gene matches. Germline values: CDR1 SGDLS, CDR2 YYNGEE. As DNA, the CDR3 is TGTGCCAGCGGGGGACAGGGTTACGAGCAGTACTTC. It translates to CASGGQGYEQYF.

The chain combines TRBV3-1 (or the pseudogene TRBV3-2) with TRBJ1-2, with D maybe TRBD1 (5 bases). The CDR3 runs 14 residues. The V gene lost 4 bases and the J gene lost 2 bases, with 11 bases spanning the gap. Germline assignment: CDR1 LGHDT and CDR2 YNNKEL (reference sequence). Here the CDR3 reads CASSPYQGNYGYTF. The CDR3, as DNA: TGTGCCAGCAGCCCGTACCAGGGAAACTATGGCTACACCTTC.

This sequence joins TRBV6-6 and TRBJ2-7, with 9 positions matching TRBD2. Germline lookup yields CDR1 MNHNY and CDR2 SVGAGI (reference sequence). With V trimmed by 10 bases and J by 2 bases, 12 bases remained unmatched. The CDR3 runs to 15 residues. This chain's CDR3 is CATCPSGGLTYEQYF. In DNA, the CDR3 is TGTGCCACCTGTCCGAGCGGGGGGCTCACCTACGAGCAGTACTTC.